Presented here are 5 T cell receptor beta chains from one specimen sequenced in a study of shared T cell receptors in the human thymus. Data came from immunoSEQ multiplex PCR; TCRdb stores just in-frame clones and leaves some out. The table has hundreds of thousands of clones, roughly 88% seen once. The same sample was also studied in work on human thymus T cells.

The sequenced material came from thymocytes. All receptors come from a boy younger than two with a congenital heart defect.

The rearrangement links TRBV6-1 to TRBJ1-5; 10 bases line up with TRBD1. V shed 8 bases, J shed 6 bases, and the junction held 4 bases outside the gene matches. The CDR3 consists of 13 residues. Germline V gives CDR1 MNHNS, CDR2 SASEGT. For the CDR3, the DNA is TGTGCCAGCGGGACAGGGGCTGCTCAGCCCCAGCATTTT. Amino acid sequence: CASGTGAAQPQHF.

This sequence joins TRBV9 and TRBJ1-1; possibly TRBD1 for D (5 bases). The V gene lost 3 bases and the J gene lost 1 base, with 13 bases spanning the gap. This CDR3 has 15 amino acids. The germline V gene encodes CDR1 SGDLS and CDR2 YYNGEE. CDR3 nucleotide sequence: TGTGCCAGCAGCGAGGGAACCGACAGGAACACTGAAGCTTTCTTT. Its translation is CASSEGTDRNTEAFF.

V gene TRBV4-1 combines with J gene TRBJ2-7; TRBD1 might be the D (6 bases). Germline values: CDR1 MGHRA, CDR2 YSYEKL. V shed 0 bases and J shed 2 bases, with 17 bases lying between them. The CDR3 runs 17 residues. The CDR3 reads CASSQDARGTVAYEQYF. CDR3 DNA: TGCGCCAGCAGCCAAGATGCAAGGGGGACGGTCGCCTACGAGCAGTACTTC.

J is TRBJ2-1 and V is TRBV2, with 9 bases that match TRBD2. V dropped 7 bases and J dropped 6; count of bases not matched to a gene: 7. Germline CDR1 is SNHLY and CDR2 is FYNNEI. This CDR3 is built from 14 residues. The CDR3 nucleotides read TGTGCCAGCATTTCAGCTAGCGGGGTCAATGAGCAGTTCTTC. This sequence encodes CASISASGVNEQFF.

The rearrangement joins TRBV18 to TRBJ2-6; TRBD1 aligns across 9 bases. This CDR3 region has 18 residues. Per germline, CDR1 KGHSH and CDR2 LQKENI. After removal of 6 bases from V and 2 bases from J, the junction contained 11 bases not matched to a gene. CDR3 loop: CASSSEDRGKAGANVLTF. The CDR3 DNA is TGTGCCAGCTCGTCCGAGGACAGGGGAAAAGCTGGGGCCAACGTCCTGACTTTC. The full variable domain, rest sourced from reference TRBV18 and TRBJ2-6, is NAGVMQNPRHLVRRRGQEARLRCSPMKGHSHVYWYRQLPEEGLKFMVYLQKENIIDESGMPKERFSAEFPKEGPSILRIQQVVRGDSAAYFCASSSEDRGKAGANVLTFGAGSRLTVL.